A single sample is the source of the 18 T cell receptor beta chains below, sequenced in a study of cytomegalovirus exposure and HLA in healthy donors. The PCR ran on 60 Vbeta and 13 Jbeta primers. TCRdb's copy holds only in-frame clones and misses some; the assay was immunoSEQ multiplex PCR. The sample includes 150,000 to 200,000 clones, 65% to 90% of them seen just once. Sequenced input: PBMCs. The receptors originated from a woman aged 50 to 60 in good health and CMV-seronegative.

The gene calls are TRBV4-1 and TRBJ2-7, with 9 bases lining up with TRBD2. J lost 1 base, V lost 2 bases, and 6 bases had no gene match. Germline lookup yields CDR1 MGHRA and CDR2 YSYEKL. This CDR3 contains 16 residues. The CDR3, as DNA: TGCGCCAGCAGCCAACGAGAGACTAGCGGATCCTACGAGCAGTACTTC. Translating gives CASSQRETSGSYEQYF.

The chain employs TRBV18 and TRBJ1-5; D is perhaps TRBD1 (6 bases). The CDR3 runs to 16 residues. Trimming took off 0 bases at V and 9 bases at J, with 18 bases between the two ends. The germline V gene has CDR1 KGHSH and CDR2 LQKENI. CDR3 residues: CASSPPREQGGMPQHF. CDR3 coding DNA: TGTGCCAGCTCACCACCGAGAGAACAGGGTGGGATGCCCCAGCATTTT.

The chain has TRBV30 and TRBJ2-7; perhaps TRBD1 as D (5 bases). Germline V gene data show CDR1 as GTSNPN and CDR2 as SVGIG (reference sequence). This CDR3 is 11 amino acids long. With 5 bases removed from V and 1 base from J, the gap between germline ends came to 6 bases. The CDR3 loop is CAWGASYEQYF. Written as DNA, the CDR3 is TGTGCCTGGGGGGCATCCTACGAGCAGTACTTC.

This clone occurred once. The chain links TRBV19 to TRBJ2-3; 10 bases map to TRBD1. The CDR3 consists of 16 residues. The V segment lost 6 bases and the J segment 3 bases; nucleotides outside the gene matches: 9. CDR1 and CDR2 (germline): LNHDA, SQIVND (reference sequence). Here the CDR3 DNA reads TGTGCCAGTAGCCGGGACAGGGGTTCTAAAACAGATACGCAGTATTTT. Protein: CASSRDRGSKTDTQYF.

V is TRBV19 and J is TRBJ2-7; perhaps TRBD2 as D (6 bases). V lost 6 bases to trimming and J lost 0 bases, with 9 bases between them. Germline CDR1 reads LNHDA; CDR2 reads SQIVND (reference sequence). The CDR3 spans 13 residues. The CDR3 loop reads CASRDGSSYEQYF. The CDR3 nucleotides are TGTGCCAGTAGAGACGGGAGCTCCTACGAGCAGTACTTC.

The chain recombines TRBV6-6 with TRBJ2-7, with D possibly matching TRBD2 (5 bases). This CDR3 has 13 residues. The germline V and J ends were trimmed by 5 bases and 2 bases, with 10 bases remaining between them. Germline CDR1 and CDR2: MNHNY and SVGAGI (reference sequence). The DNA for the CDR3 is TGTGCCAGCAGTCCCCGGGGTACCTACGAGCAGTACTTC. Its protein product is CASSPRGTYEQYF.

This clone was seen a handful of times. The gene calls are TRBV7-7 and TRBJ2-3, with a possible D match to TRBD1 (6 bases). This CDR3 spans 15 amino acids. V lost 5 bases and J 0 bases, leaving 12 bases between the germline ends. Germline assignment: CDR1 SSHAT and CDR2 FNYEAQ (reference sequence). As DNA, the CDR3 is TGTGCCAGCAGCCGGACAGCCCTAAGCACAGATACGCAGTATTTT. Its translation: CASSRTALSTDTQYF.

The chain combines TRBV5-1 with TRBJ2-5; D unclear. Germline lookup yields CDR1 SGHRS and CDR2 YFSETQ. V lost 3 bases and J lost 4, with 19 bases in between. The CDR3 has 16 amino acids. In DNA, the CDR3 is TGCGCCAGCAGCTGGTCCGGCGGCGGTATCGGAGAGACCCAGTACTTC. Translation gives CASSWSGGGIGETQYF.

The genes are TRBV6-5 and TRBJ1-5, with 10 bases aligning to TRBD1. Germline assignment: CDR1 MNHEY and CDR2 SVGAGI. The trim removed 6 bases at V and 5 bases at J, leaving 4 bases unmatched. This CDR3 spans 14 amino acids. As DNA, the CDR3 is TGTGCCAGCAGCCGCGGGACAGGGGATCAGCCCCAGCATTTT. Amino acid sequence: CASSRGTGDQPQHF.

This chain connects TRBV5-8 to TRBJ2-1; D remains unclear. V was trimmed by 4 bases and J by 6 bases, leaving 11 bases between them. This CDR3 contains 13 residues. Germline values: CDR1 SGHTS, CDR2 YDEGEE. CDR3 DNA sequence: TGTGCCAGCAGCCAAACCGGGTCCAATGAGCAGTTCTTC. As protein: CASSQTGSNEQFF.

This clone occurred a few times. The chain is built from TRBV27 and TRBJ2-6; D uncertain. The germline CDR1 and CDR2 sequences are MNHEY and SMNVEV (reference sequence). V lost 3 bases and J lost 4, with 7 bases in between. There are 14 residues in the CDR3. CDR3 sequence: CASSFQRGANVLTF. The CDR3 DNA sequence: TGTGCCAGCAGTTTCCAGCGAGGGGCCAACGTCCTGACTTTC.

As DNA, the CDR3 is TGCGCCAGCAGCCAAGATACGGGAGGGCCATCAACCCTAGATACGCAGTATTTT. Translating it yields CASSQDTGGPSTLDTQYF. J is TRBJ2-3 and V is TRBV4-3, with 8 nucleotides matching TRBD2. The germline V gene encodes CDR1 LGHNA and CDR2 YSLEER. With 0 bases clipped from V and 5 bases from J, the junction kept 13 bases outside the gene matches. This CDR3 contains 18 residues.

V is TRBV28 and J is TRBJ2-1; TRBD2 matches at 14 bases. The germline CDR1 and CDR2 sequences are MDHEN and SYDVKM. CDR3 size: 18 residues. Losses at the gene ends were 5 bases for V and 0 bases for J; bases not matched to a gene: 6. The CDR3 bases are TGTGCCAGCAGTCCGACTAGCGGGAGGGCCCCCTCCTACAATGAGCAGTTCTTC. As protein: CASSPTSGRAPSYNEQFF.

In its sample, this clone was seen a few times. The genes are TRBV6-5 and TRBJ1-5; D call uncertain. The V gene lost 1 base and the J gene lost 0 bases, with 7 bases spanning the gap. The CDR3 is made up of 15 amino acids. Germline V gene lookup returns CDR1 MNHEY and CDR2 SVGAGI. CDR3 loop: CASSYWEYSNQPQHF. As DNA, the CDR3 is TGTGCCAGCAGTTACTGGGAGTATAGCAATCAGCCCCAGCATTTT.

J is TRBJ2-2 and V is TRBV30, with 8 bases that match TRBD2. Germline V gene lookup returns CDR1 GTSNPN and CDR2 SVGIG (reference sequence). The V and J ends lost 4 bases and 2 bases, in that order; junction bases with no gene match: 21. The CDR3 is made up of 20 amino acids. CDR3 protein: CAWNLSTSEPTHANTGELFF. The DNA for the CDR3 is TGTGCCTGGAACCTATCGACTAGCGAGCCTACCCATGCCAACACCGGGGAGCTGTTTTTT.

The genes are TRBV10-1 and TRBJ1-1; D unresolved. Deletions cut 0 bases from V and 0 bases from J, with 5 bases between. This CDR3 comprises 14 residues. The germline gives CDR1 WNHNN, CDR2 SYGVQD (reference sequence). The CDR3 coding sequence is TGCGCCAGCAGTGAGTCGAGGGTGAACACTGAAGCTTTCTTT. This sequence encodes CASSESRVNTEAFF.

V usage is TRBV18 and J usage is TRBJ2-7, with 9 bases aligning to TRBD1. Unmatched junction bases numbered 3, after V lost 0 bases and J lost 0 bases. Germline CDR1 reads KGHSH; CDR2 reads LQKENI. This CDR3 is built from 16 residues. CDR3 coding DNA: TGTGCCAGCTCACCACCGGACAGGGGAAGCTCCTACGAGCAGTACTTC. Translating gives CASSPPDRGSSYEQYF. Together with reference TRBV18 and TRBJ2-7, the CDR3 gives the full variable domain: NAGVMQNPRHLVRRRGQEARLRCSPMKGHSHVYWYRQLPEEGLKFMVYLQKENIIDESGMPKERFSAEFPKEGPSILRIQQVVRGDSAAYFCASSPPDRGSSYEQYFGPGTRLTVT.

This sequence joins TRBV28 and TRBJ1-2, with TRBD1 matching over 7 bases. The V gene end was trimmed by 7 bases and the J gene end by 0 bases; junction bases not matched to a gene: 8. The germline CDR1 and CDR2 sequences are MDHEN and SYDVKM. The CDR3 has 15 amino acids. The CDR3 nucleotides are TGTGCCAGCACCACCTGGGACAGCGCTAACTATGGCTACACCTTC. Its protein is CASTTWDSANYGYTF.